Listed below are T cell receptor beta chains from one sample, sequenced in a study of vaccination effects on CD4 cells after COVID-19. Measured with immunoSEQ multiplex PCR; TCRdb has only the in-frame clones, and not every one. The profile shows about 54,000 clones, around 80% of them singletons. What these receptors recognize is not known. The material sequenced was CD4+ T cells from PBMCs cultured with HCoV-229E spike peptides, taken before COVID-19 vaccination. These receptors were obtained from a human donor who received a COVID-19 vaccine. Each CDR3 is given with its conserved first and last residue. D genes are given only for firm matches. The size entry is marked missing in some rows and otherwise reads once, few, many or a size class.

abundance	d_gene	v_gene	j_gene	CDR3nt	CDR3aa
.	TRBD2	TRBV3-1/TRBV3-2	TRBJ2-3	TGTGCCAGCAGCCCGTGGGCTAGCGGGGGTGATACGCAGTATTTT	CASSPWASGGDTQYF
.	TRBD1	TRBV19	TRBJ1-2	TGTGCCAGTAGCCCCTGGGACAGCCGGGCGAAAGGCTACACCTTC	CASSPWDSRAKGYTF
.	TRBD2	TRBV5-8	TRBJ2-2	TGTGCCAGCAGCAAGGGACTAGCGGTGAACACCGGGGAGCTGTTTTTT	CASSKGLAVNTGELFF
.	.	TRBV27	TRBJ1-2	TGTGCCAGCAGTTCGAGCCCGGGACAACTCCTCGATGGCTACACCTTC	CASSSSPGQLLDGYTF
.	.	TRBV12-5	TRBJ1-6	TGTGCTAGTGGTTATGGGACAATTATCAATTCACCCCTCCACTTT	CASGYGTIINSPLHF
few	TRBD1	TRBV19	TRBJ1-6	TGTGCCAGTAACCCGGGGACAGAGTATTCACCCCTCCACTTT	CASNPGTEYSPLHF
.	TRBD2	TRBV9	TRBJ2-2	TGTGCCAGCAGCGTAGTAAGCGGGGGGAACACCGGGGAGCTGTTTTTT	CASSVVSGGNTGELFF
.	.	TRBV3-1/TRBV3-2	TRBJ1-2	TGTGCCAGCAGCCTAGATAGGGGCTACACCTTC	CASSLDRGYTF
.	TRBD2	TRBV5-1	TRBJ2-1	TGCGCCAGCTCCCCACTAGCGGGGGCGGGTGAGCAGTTCTTC	CASSPLAGAGEQFF
.	TRBD2	TRBV11-3	TRBJ2-1	TGTGCCAGCAGCGGGACAAGCGGGGGGGCGGGTAATGAGCAGTTCTTC	CASSGTSGGAGNEQFF
.	TRBD1	TRBV24-1	TRBJ1-1	TGTGCCACCAAGAGGGACAGGGTATTCGACACTGAAGCTTTCTTT	CATKRDRVFDTEAFF
.	TRBD2	TRBV5-1	TRBJ2-2	TGCGCCAGCAGCTGGCTTACTAGCGGGGGGGAGCTGTTTTTT	CASSWLTSGGELFF
.	.	TRBV5-1	TRBJ2-3	TGCGCCAGCAGCTTGGATGCAGGGAGACGCACAGATACGCAGTATTTT	CASSLDAGRRTDTQYF
few	.	TRBV2	TRBJ2-5	TGTGCCAGCAGTGAGAGCAGTACACAAGAGACCCAGTACTTC	CASSESSTQETQYF
.	.	TRBV5-1	TRBJ2-3	TGCGCCAGCAGCGCCACAGGGCTGATCAGCACAGATACGCAGTATTTT	CASSATGLISTDTQYF
.	.	TRBV7-3	TRBJ2-5	TGTGCCAGCAGCTTAGCGGGGGCCCAAGAGACCCAGTACTTC	CASSLAGAQETQYF
few	.	TRBV6-2/TRBV6-3	TRBJ1-5	TGTGCCAGCAGTTACTCTGGGGGTGGAAGCAATCAGCCCCAGCATTTT	CASSYSGGGSNQPQHF
.	.	TRBV7-2	TRBJ2-5	TGTGCCAGCAGCTTAGCTGTGATCCGGGCAGAGACCCAGTACTTC	CASSLAVIRAETQYF
few	.	TRBV19	TRBJ1-5	TGTGCCAGTAGTATACAAACCAATCAGCCCCAGCATTTT	CASSIQTNQPQHF
few	TRBD1	TRBV7-2	TRBJ2-2	TGTGCCAGCAGCCCTAGGACAGGGGGGAGCGGGGAGCTGTTTTTT	CASSPRTGGSGELFF
.	.	TRBV7-8	TRBJ2-3	TGTGCCAGCAGCTTAGGTTTTCACTACACAGATACGCAGTATTTT	CASSLGFHYTDTQYF
medium-sized	.	TRBV4-3	TRBJ1-2	TGCGCCAGCAGCCAAGATGTTAGCAGGGCTGGATATGGCTACACCTTC	CASSQDVSRAGYGYTF
.	.	TRBV6-6	TRBJ1-1	TGTGCCAGCAGTTACCTACAGGGCTCGAACACTGAAGCTTTCTTT	CASSYLQGSNTEAFF
once	.	TRBV10-2	TRBJ1-1	TGCGCCAGCAGTCCACGGCAGGGCAAGGACACTGAAGCTTTCTTT	CASSPRQGKDTEAFF
.	.	TRBV5-1	TRBJ2-1	TGCGCCAGCACTAGGACAGACTACAATGAGCAGTTCTTC	CASTRTDYNEQFF
once	.	TRBV4-1	TRBJ2-5	TGCGCCAGCAGCCAAGACAGGGAGGAGACCCAGTACTTC	CASSQDREETQYF
once	.	TRBV4-1	TRBJ2-3	TGCGCCAGCAGCCAAGATCTCCCAGATACGCAGTATTTT	CASSQDLPDTQYF
.	TRBD2	TRBV10-3	TRBJ2-3	TGTGCCATCAGTGAGTCTGGGCTAGCGGGGGCCACAGATACGCAGTATTTT	CAISESGLAGATDTQYF
.	TRBD2	TRBV6-5	TRBJ2-1	TGTGCCAGCGGGGGAGCGGGAGGGAATGAGCAGTTCTTC	CASGGAGGNEQFF
few	.	TRBV4-1	TRBJ1-1	TGCGCCAGCAGCCAAGAAGGACCCCAGGGGCGCATCTTATCGGACACTGAAGCTTTCTTT	CASSQEGPQGRILSDTEAFF
.	.	TRBV7-2	TRBJ2-1	TGTGCCAGCAGCTTAGGTCATTACAATGAGCAGTTCTTC	CASSLGHYNEQFF
few	TRBD2	TRBV7-2	TRBJ2-1	TGTGCCAGCAGCTCGGTGGGCGGGGGTGGTAATGAGCAGTTCTTC	CASSSVGGGGNEQFF
.	.	TRBV19	TRBJ1-1	TGTGCCAGTAGTGCCGAACAGGGCACTGAAGCTTTCTTT	CASSAEQGTEAFF
.	.	TRBV6-5	TRBJ2-6	TGTGCCAGCAGGGGGACCGGGGGGGCCAACGTCCTGACTTTC	CASRGTGGANVLTF
.	TRBD1	TRBV18	TRBJ2-4	TGTGCCAGCTCACCCGCGGACAGGGGCTCAGCCAAAAACATTCAGTACTTC	CASSPADRGSAKNIQYF
.	TRBD1	TRBV6-4	TRBJ2-2	TGTGCCAGCAGCCGGACAGGGGGCCTCACCGGGGAGCTGTTTTTT	CASSRTGGLTGELFF
.	.	TRBV6-2/TRBV6-3	TRBJ1-1	TGTGCCAGCAGTTACGCATCCGACCGGAGGGGGACTGAAGCTTTCTTT	CASSYASDRRGTEAFF
.	TRBD1	TRBV5-6	TRBJ1-1	TGTGCCAGCAGCTCAGACAGGGGCACTGAAGCTTTCTTT	CASSSDRGTEAFF
.	TRBD1	TRBV5-1	TRBJ1-1	TGCGCCAGCAGCTTTCTAAGTAGGGGGCTCGGGAACACTGAAGCTTTCTTT	CASSFLSRGLGNTEAFF
once	.	TRBV24-1	TRBJ2-2	TGTGCCACCAGTGCCCCGTTATCGACCTCTTGGGGGGAGCTGTTTTTT	CATSAPLSTSWGELFF
.	TRBD1	TRBV19	TRBJ2-6	TGTGCCAGTAGTCCCGGGACAGGGACTGGGGCCAACGTCCTGACTTTC	CASSPGTGTGANVLTF
.	.	TRBV24-1	TRBJ2-3	TGTGCCACCAGCTTTGCTAGTACAGATACGCAGTATTTT	CATSFASTDTQYF
.	.	TRBV9	TRBJ1-1	TGTGCCAGCAGCCCCCTGACGGGGATGAACACTGAAGCTTTCTTT	CASSPLTGMNTEAFF
.	.	TRBV11-1	TRBJ2-5	TGTGCCAGCAGCTTAGACCCGGGAACGACCCAGTACTTC	CASSLDPGTTQYF
.	.	TRBV6-5	TRBJ2-5	TGTGCCAGCTCAGGGACATCAGAGACCCAGTACTTC	CASSGTSETQYF
.	.	TRBV6-5	TRBJ1-1	TGTGCCAGCAAGGGGGGTCCTCTGAACACTGAAGCTTTCTTT	CASKGGPLNTEAFF
.	.	TRBV28	TRBJ2-2	TGTGCCAGCAGTTTCATTAGCGGTGGCACCGGGGAGCTGTTTTTT	CASSFISGGTGELFF
.	.	TRBV2	TRBJ2-4	TGTGCCAGCAGTACCGGGCCTAGCTCCCGCAAAAACATTCAGTACTTC	CASSTGPSSRKNIQYF
few	TRBD1	TRBV29-1	TRBJ2-1	TGCAGCGCCGCGATCGGGGACAGGGCCTACAATGAGCAGTTCTTC	CSAAIGDRAYNEQFF
once	TRBD1	TRBV3-1/TRBV3-2	TRBJ2-5	TGTGCCAGCAGCCCGACAGGGTTTAGGGAGACCCAGTACTTC	CASSPTGFRETQYF
few	.	TRBV6-5	TRBJ2-2	TGTGCCAGCACCTTAGGGGGGTACACCGGGGAGCTGTTTTTT	CASTLGGYTGELFF
.	.	TRBV12-3/TRBV12-4	TRBJ1-5	TGTGCCAGCAGCGCATATAGCAATCAGCCCCAGCATTTT	CASSAYSNQPQHF
.	TRBD1	TRBV5-4	TRBJ1-1	TGTGCCAGCAGCTTCGACAGGGGGATGAACACTGAAGCTTTCTTT	CASSFDRGMNTEAFF
.	.	TRBV5-1	TRBJ2-3	TGCGCCAGCAGCTCGGGACACCCACGGGATACGCAGTATTTT	CASSSGHPRDTQYF